These 25 T cell receptor beta chains share one sample of origin, sequenced in a study of control samples from healthy donors and cancer patients. The assay was immunoSEQ multiplex PCR, and TCRdb's table has in-frame clones only and misses some. The sample shows roughly 200,000 clones, 91% of them seen only once. The sequenced sample consisted of blood. Every receptor here comes from a man aged 25-45 years in good health.

This sequence joins TRBV11-2 and TRBJ1-6; 9 nucleotides agree with TRBD1. CDR1 and CDR2 (germline): SGHAT, FQNNGV. CDR3 length: 15 residues. J was trimmed by 9 bases and V by 1 base; bases with no gene match: 4. CDR3 sequence: CASSLARGQGSPLHF. The CDR3 coding sequence is TGTGCCAGCAGCTTAGCTAGGGGACAGGGTTCACCCCTCCACTTT.

The chain employs TRBV5-6 and TRBJ2-7; TRBD2 agrees at 10 bases. The V and J ends lost 0 bases and 4 bases, in that order; junction bases with no gene match: 4. Germline CDR1 and CDR2: SGHDT and YYEEEE. The CDR3 has 15 amino acids. The CDR3 DNA follows: TGTGCCAGCAGCTTGGAGGGGACTAGCGCATACGAGCAGTACTTC. Its protein is CASSLEGTSAYEQYF.

V gene TRBV28 combines with J gene TRBJ1-2, with 9 bases fitting TRBD1. The germline V gene encodes CDR1 MDHEN and CDR2 SYDVKM. The V gene end was trimmed by 3 bases and the J gene end by 4 bases; junction bases not matched to a gene: 9. There are 16 residues in the CDR3. The CDR3 region has the DNA TGTGCCAGCAGTTTGGGCGGACAGGGGTGGGTCTATGGCTACACCTTC. Protein sequence: CASSLGGQGWVYGYTF.

J is TRBJ1-2 and V is TRBV5-6; D not resolved. The germline CDR1 and CDR2 sequences are SGHDT and YYEEEE. The V and J ends lost 3 bases and 5 bases respectively, with 17 bases between them. This CDR3 has 15 amino acids. Here the CDR3 reads CASSYRGPNIYGYTF. CDR3 coding DNA: TGTGCCAGCAGCTACCGTGGACCGAATATTTATGGCTACACCTTC.

This clone was seen once. V gene TRBV9 combines with J gene TRBJ2-6; 8 bases map to TRBD1. Looked up from germline, CDR1 is SGDLS and CDR2 is YYNGEE. This CDR3 is 16 amino acids long. V shed 0 bases, J shed 2 bases, and the junction held 1 base outside the gene matches. DNA for the CDR3: TGTGCCAGCAGCGTAGGGACAGGGACTGGGGCCAACGTCCTGACTTTC. Its translation: CASSVGTGTGANVLTF.

The chain is built from TRBV6-5 and TRBJ1-1, with TRBD1 as a possible D gene (6 bases). V was cut by 0 bases and J by 4 bases, with 9 bases left in between. The length of the CDR3 is 14 residues. Germline CDR1 is MNHEY and CDR2 is SVGAGI. The CDR3 loop is CASSYSTGLTEAFF. CDR3 in DNA: TGTGCCAGCAGTTACTCGACAGGCCTCACTGAAGCTTTCTTT.

The rearrangement uses TRBV6-5 and TRBJ1-2; 8 bases line up with TRBD1. With V trimmed by 6 bases and J by 4 bases, 7 bases remained unmatched. CDR3 length equals 14 residues. The V gene's germline CDR1 is MNHEY and CDR2 SVGAGI. The CDR3 sequence is CASSDRDRIYGYTF. CDR3 bases: TGTGCCAGCAGCGACCGGGACAGGATCTATGGCTACACCTTC.

V and J are TRBV7-9 and TRBJ2-7; no firm D call. The CDR3 is 11 residues long. V shed 6 bases and J shed 3 bases, with 6 bases lying between them. Germline V CDR1 and CDR2: SEHNR, FQNEAQ (reference sequence). The CDR3 DNA follows: TGTGCCAGCAGTCTGAACTACGAGCAGTACTTC. This translates into CASSLNYEQYF.

In its sample, this clone was seen once. The rearrangement joins TRBV5-8 to TRBJ1-4; D ambiguous. The length of the CDR3 is 13 residues. The germline V and J ends were trimmed by 5 bases and 3 bases, with 8 bases remaining between them. The V gene's germline CDR1 is SGHTS and CDR2 YDEGEE. The chain's CDR3 is CASRSRPNEKLFF. The CDR3 region has the DNA TGTGCCAGCAGATCACGGCCTAATGAAAAACTGTTTTTT.

This clone is a singleton in its sample. The chain employs TRBV24-1 and TRBJ2-3; no definite D call. Germline-derived CDR1 and CDR2 are KGHDR and SFDVKD. V lost 4 bases, J lost 0 bases, and 7 bases lay in between. The CDR3 totals 14 residues. This CDR3 reads CATSEKASTDTQYF. CDR3 nucleotide sequence: TGTGCCACCAGTGAGAAGGCCAGCACAGATACGCAGTATTTT.

This sequence joins TRBV5-6 and TRBJ1-6; D not certain. Trimming removed 3 bases from V and 1 base from J, with 11 bases in between. Germline CDR1 and CDR2: SGHDT and YYEEEE. CDR3 length equals 16 residues. The CDR3 DNA follows: TGTGCCAGCAGCTCCGATCGGGGTTCCTATAATTCACCCCTCCACTTT. Amino acids: CASSSDRGSYNSPLHF.

This clone was seen only once. The chain is built from TRBV7-2 and TRBJ2-5; TRBD1 aligns across 7 bases. The germline V gene has CDR1 SGHTA and CDR2 FQGNSA. The CDR3 is made up of 14 amino acids. The V gene end was trimmed by 1 base and the J gene end by 4 bases; junction bases not matched to a gene: 3. CDR3 nucleotides: TGTGCCAGCAGCTTAGGTCCAGGGGGAGAGACCCAGTACTTC. It codes for CASSLGPGGETQYF.

The V gene is TRBV7-2, the J gene TRBJ1-2; D gene ambiguous. V was trimmed by 3 bases and J by 1 base, leaving 9 bases between them. The CDR3 runs to 14 residues. CDR1 is SGHTA, CDR2 FQGNSA, per germline. The CDR3 DNA reads TGTGCCAGCAGCTTGGAGCATCGTAACTATGGCTACACCTTC. Amino acid sequence: CASSLEHRNYGYTF.

The chain uses TRBV5-1 and TRBJ1-6, with 9 positions matching TRBD1. The CDR3 length is 16 residues. The V gene's germline CDR1 is SGHRS and CDR2 YFSETQ. Trimming took 0 bases from V and 7 from J; bases not matched to a gene: 5. Written as DNA, the CDR3 is TGCGCCAGCAGCTTGGGACAGGGGGTACGGAATTCACCCCTCCACTTT. This translates into CASSLGQGVRNSPLHF.

V usage is TRBV19 and J usage is TRBJ1-4; D gene ambiguous. Trimming pared 5 bases from V and 5 bases from J, leaving 6 bases between. The CDR3 length is 12 residues. CDR1 and CDR2 (germline): LNHDA, SQIVND (reference sequence). The CDR3 is CASSPQNEKLFF. CDR3 nucleotide sequence: TGTGCCAGTAGTCCACAAAATGAAAAACTGTTTTTT.

In its sample, this clone was seen once. This chain joins TRBV5-1 and TRBJ1-2, with 9 bases aligning to TRBD1. This CDR3 comprises 14 residues. Germline CDR1 and CDR2: SGHRS and YFSETQ. The trim removed 1 base at V and 7 bases at J, leaving 5 bases unmatched. The CDR3 coding sequence is TGCGCCAGCAGCTTGATACAGGGGGCGTCTGGCTACACCTTC. This codes for CASSLIQGASGYTF.

The chain couples TRBV5-1 to TRBJ1-4, with 11 bases matching TRBD1. The trim removed 0 bases at V and 8 bases at J, leaving 6 bases unmatched. This CDR3 is built from 16 residues. Looked up from germline, CDR1 is SGHRS and CDR2 is YFSETQ. CDR3 nucleotide sequence: TGCGCCAGCAGCTTGGGACGGGGACAGGGGGAAGAAAAACTGTTTTTT. As protein: CASSLGRGQGEEKLFF. The variable domain in full, completed from reference TRBV5-1 and TRBJ1-4, reads KAGVTQTPRYLIKTRGQQVTLSCSPISGHRSVSWYQQTPGQGLQFLFEYFSETQRNKGNFPGRFSGRQFSNSRSEMNVSTLELGDSALYLCASSLGRGQGEEKLFFGSGTQLSVL.

This chain links TRBV3-1 (or the pseudogene TRBV3-2) with TRBJ2-1; TRBD2 agrees at 11 bases. After removal of 5 bases from V and 10 bases from J, the junction contained 19 bases not matched to a gene. CDR1 LGHDT and CDR2 YNNKEL come from the germline V gene (reference sequence). The CDR3 has 18 residues. CDR3 bases: TGTGCCAGCAGCGTCGCTCAGCCTCGGCTAGCGGGGGGAGGGGAGCAGTTCTTC. The encoded protein is CASSVAQPRLAGGGEQFF.

J is TRBJ1-2 and V is TRBV6-5; maybe TRBD1 (6 bases). CDR1 is MNHEY, CDR2 SVGAGI, per germline. Deletions cut 5 bases from V and 6 bases from J, with 13 bases between. The CDR3 has 13 amino acids. This CDR3 is CASSTGGRDGYTF. CDR3 in DNA: TGTGCCAGCAGTACCGGGGGCAGGGATGGCTACACCTTC.

The chain couples TRBV10-3 to TRBJ2-7; TRBD1 aligns across 10 bases. CDR1 and CDR2 from the germline V gene are ENHRY and SYGVKD. CDR3 length: 16 residues. The J segment lost 2 bases and the V segment lost 0 bases, leaving 4 bases of the junction unmatched. The CDR3 here is CAISESPGTGAYEQYF. The CDR3 DNA reads as TGTGCCATCAGTGAGTCACCCGGGACAGGGGCCTACGAGCAGTACTTC.

The chain carries TRBV19 and TRBJ2-7; 7 positions agree with TRBD1. V was pared by 5 bases and J by 4 bases, with 8 bases of the junction left unmatched. Germline lookup yields CDR1 LNHDA and CDR2 SQIVND (reference sequence). The CDR3 is made up of 14 amino acids. This CDR3 reads CASSGRTGSYEQYF. CDR3 nucleotide sequence: TGTGCCAGTAGTGGACGGACAGGTTCGTACGAGCAGTACTTC. Drawing the rest from reference TRBV19 and TRBJ2-7, the complete variable domain is DGGITQSPKYLFRKEGQNVTLSCEQNLNHDAMYWYRQDPGQGLRLIYYSQIVNDFQKGDIAEGYSVSREKKESFPLTVTSAQKNPTAFYLCASSGRTGSYEQYFGPGTRLTVT.

The V call is TRBV19, the J call TRBJ1-5, with D possibly matching TRBD1 (5 bases). The CDR3 is 13 residues long. Germline V CDR1 and CDR2: LNHDA, SQIVND (reference sequence). V was shortened by 7 bases and J by 4 bases, with 11 bases between the two germline ends. This CDR3 is CASTGTVNQPQHF. The CDR3 DNA follows: TGTGCCAGTACTGGGACGGTGAATCAGCCCCAGCATTTT.

The chain couples TRBV5-8 to TRBJ2-7; no clear D. The CDR3 has 12 residues. The germline V gene has CDR1 SGHTS and CDR2 YDEGEE. V shed 1 base and J shed 3 bases, with 5 bases lying between them. CDR3: CASSLSGYEQYF. The CDR3 coding sequence is TGTGCCAGCAGCTTGTCCGGCTACGAGCAGTACTTC.

This clone was detected only once. The chain employs TRBV30 and TRBJ2-1, with D perhaps matching TRBD1 (5 bases). Germline V gene sequence: CDR1 GTSNPN, CDR2 SVGIG (reference sequence). The CDR3 extends over 14 amino acids. Trimming removed 0 bases from V and 8 bases from J, with 14 bases in between. In nucleotides, the CDR3 is TGTGCCTGGAGTGTCGGGCAGGGTATCGATGAGCAGTTCTTC. Amino acids: CAWSVGQGIDEQFF.

This sequence joins TRBV6-5 and TRBJ1-3; tentative D call: TRBD1 (6 bases). The V end lost 6 bases, the J end lost 0 bases, and 9 bases lay between the germline ends. From germline, CDR1 is MNHEY and CDR2 SVGAGI. The length of the CDR3 is 14 residues. CDR3 coding DNA: TGTGCCAGCAGCCCAGGGGTCTCTGGAAACACCATATATTTT. Translating gives CASSPGVSGNTIYF.